Here is one T cell receptor beta chain with its context. From the RT-PCR reads, TCRdb called clonotypes with MiXCR, one entry per CDR3 protein. The data contain more than 600,000 distinct CDR3 sequences, approximately 15% of them singletons. Germline CDR1 SEHNR, CDR2 FQNEAQ (reference sequence). The CDR3 length is 14 residues. V shed 8 bases and J shed 1 base, with 11 bases lying between them. The sequencing input was memory CD4+ T cells from blood. The source of this sequence is a female donor in good health, serving as a healthy control. The genes are TRBV7-9 and TRBJ2-2, with D perhaps matching TRBD1 (5 bases). CDR3 DNA: TGTGCCAGCCTTGCGACAGTGAACACCGGGGAGCTGTTTTTT. It translates to CASLATVNTGELFF.